The 11 T cell receptor beta chains below were found in one sample sequenced in a study of blood T cell repertoires in COVID-19. TCRdb's copy holds only in-frame clones and misses some; the assay was immunoSEQ multiplex PCR. The sample holds 200,000 to 300,000 clones, about 87% seen once. Sequences were obtained from PBMCs or T cells enriched from blood (not recorded which). Receptor source: a woman aged 40-49 years with acute COVID-19.

The chain links TRBV9 to TRBJ2-5, with D perhaps matching TRBD2 (5 bases). The length of the CDR3 is 14 residues. Germline V gene lookup returns CDR1 SGDLS and CDR2 YYNGEE. V lost 3 bases and J 3 bases, leaving 12 bases between the germline ends. Here the CDR3 reads CASSGRGSEETQYF. The CDR3 bases are TGTGCCAGCAGCGGACGCGGGTCGGAAGAGACCCAGTACTTC. Drawing the rest from reference TRBV9 and TRBJ2-5, the complete variable domain is DSGVTQTPKHLITATGQRVTLRCSPRSGDLSVYWYQQSLDQGLQFLIQYYNGEERAKGNILERFSAQQFPDLHSELNLSSLELGDSALYFCASSGRGSEETQYFGPGTRLLVL.

CDR3 in DNA: TGTGCCAGCTCAGTAACTAGGACAGGGACTGGGGCCAACGTCCTGACTTTC. Translation: CASSVTRTGTGANVLTF. The V call is TRBV18, the J call TRBJ2-6, with 8 bases matching TRBD1. Germline V gene lookup returns CDR1 KGHSH and CDR2 LQKENI. CDR3 length: 17 amino acids. V dropped 5 bases and J dropped 2; count of bases not matched to a gene: 8.

This chain uses TRBV7-9 with TRBJ2-1, with 8 positions matching TRBD2. After removal of 5 bases from V and 8 bases from J, the junction contained 8 bases not matched to a gene. The CDR3 is 14 residues long. The germline V gene has CDR1 SEHNR and CDR2 FQNEAQ (reference sequence). The CDR3 region has the DNA TGTGCCAGCAGCCCAGCCGGACTAGCACATGAGCAGTTCTTC. Residues: CASSPAGLAHEQFF.

The genes are TRBV18 and TRBJ2-3, with 12 bases that match TRBD2. V lost 3 bases and J lost 4; bases outside the gene matches: 8. Germline V gene sequence: CDR1 KGHSH, CDR2 LQKENI. The CDR3 extends over 17 amino acids. The chain's CDR3 is CASSPALTSGGADTQYF. CDR3 nucleotide sequence: TGTGCCAGCTCACCGGCCTTGACTAGCGGGGGTGCAGATACGCAGTATTTT.

This rearrangement joins TRBV6-5 to TRBJ2-2; 7 bases agree with TRBD1. The V gene end was trimmed by 6 bases and the J gene end by 2 bases; junction bases not matched to a gene: 3. The CDR3 has 14 residues. Germline V CDR1 and CDR2: MNHEY, SVGAGI. CDR3 in DNA: TGTGCCAGCAGCTCAGGGGGAAACACCGGGGAGCTGTTTTTT. Its protein is CASSSGGNTGELFF.

The chain links TRBV24-1 to TRBJ2-1, with a tentative D call TRBD1 (6 bases). The germline V gene has CDR1 KGHDR and CDR2 SFDVKD. The CDR3 length is 14 residues. Between the trimmed V and J ends, which lost 1 base and 12 bases, there was a span of 15 bases. In nucleotides, the CDR3 is TGTGCCACCAGTGATTTTCGGACAGATCAAGGGCAGTTCTTC. Translating gives CATSDFRTDQGQFF.

The chain has TRBV4-3 and TRBJ1-2, with 7 positions matching TRBD1. V shed 0 bases and J 4 bases; nucleotides not matched to a gene: 2. Germline loops: CDR1 LGHNA, CDR2 YSLEER. The CDR3 consists of 14 residues. CDR3 region: CASSQDGDSYGYTF. As DNA, the CDR3 is TGCGCCAGCAGCCAAGATGGGGACAGCTATGGCTACACCTTC.

The rearrangement joins TRBV2 to TRBJ1-1, with D perhaps matching TRBD1 (5 bases). Germline V gene data show CDR1 as SNHLY and CDR2 as FYNNEI. The CDR3 extends over 13 amino acids. Between the trimmed V and J ends, which lost 6 bases and 3 bases, there was a span of 11 bases. CDR3 loop: CASRGGGYTEAFF. CDR3 in DNA: TGTGCCAGCAGGGGCGGGGGGTACACTGAAGCTTTCTTT.

The gene calls are TRBV19 and TRBJ2-3; 11 bases map to TRBD2. Germline trimming cut 5 bases from V and 1 base from J; bases unmatched to any gene: 5. The CDR3 contains 16 residues. Germline V gene sequence: CDR1 LNHDA, CDR2 SQIVND (reference sequence). The CDR3 DNA sequence: TGTGCCAGTAGTCCTCTAGCGGGGGGCGGCACAGATACGCAGTATTTT. Amino acids: CASSPLAGGGTDTQYF. The entire variable domain, with the rest obtained from reference TRBV19 and TRBJ2-3, is as follows: DGGITQSPKYLFRKEGQNVTLSCEQNLNHDAMYWYRQDPGQGLRLIYYSQIVNDFQKGDIAEGYSVSREKKESFPLTVTSAQKNPTAFYLCASSPLAGGGTDTQYFGPGTRLTVL.

The chain's CDR3 is CASSPRWPTDTQYF. The CDR3 nucleotides read TGTGCCAGCTCACCACGCTGGCCTACAGATACGCAGTATTTT. The rearrangement joins TRBV18 to TRBJ2-3; D is ambiguous. The CDR3 consists of 14 residues. The germline gives CDR1 KGHSH, CDR2 LQKENI. V lost 1 base and J lost 3, with 8 bases in between.

The chain carries TRBV29-1 and TRBJ2-3; 7 nucleotides agree with TRBD2. In germline, CDR1 is SQVTM, CDR2 ANQGSEA. J was trimmed by 4 bases and V by 0 bases; bases with no gene match: 1. The CDR3 loop spans 13 amino acids. The CDR3 sequence is CSVEDGGADTQYF. The CDR3 nucleotides read TGCAGCGTTGAAGATGGGGGGGCAGATACGCAGTATTTT.